Listed here are 28 T cell receptor beta chains from one sample, sequenced in a study of blood T cell repertoires in COVID-19. Measured with immunoSEQ multiplex PCR; TCRdb has only the in-frame clones, and not every one. The sample records roughly 290,000 clones, roughly four fifths being singletons. The sequenced material came from peripheral blood. The receptors were sampled from a person aged 70 to 85 with COVID-19, enrolled during active disease.

The rearrangement joins TRBV6-4 to TRBJ2-1, with D possibly matching TRBD2 (5 bases). The germline V gene has CDR1 MRHNA and CDR2 SNTAGT. This CDR3 has 15 amino acids. V shed 4 bases and J shed 0 bases, with 10 bases lying between them. CDR3 protein: CASSGTGDSYNEQFF. DNA for the CDR3: TGTGCCAGCAGTGGCACCGGGGACTCCTACAATGAGCAGTTCTTC.

This chain joins TRBV7-8 and TRBJ1-6; TRBD1 agrees at 8 bases. V lost 5 bases and J lost 7; bases outside the gene matches: 7. The CDR3 has 15 amino acids. Germline CDR1 and CDR2: SGHVS and FQNEAQ. CDR3 coding DNA: TGTGCCAGCAGCGCGGGGGACAGGTCCAATTCACCCCTCCACTTT. It yields the protein CASSAGDRSNSPLHF. Complete variable domain (other parts from reference TRBV7-8 and TRBJ1-6): GAGVSQSPRYKVAKRGQDVALRCDPISGHVSLFWYQQALGQGPEFLTYFQNEAQLDKSGLPSDRFFAERPEGSVSTLKIQRTQQEDSAVYLCASSAGDRSNSPLHFGNGTRLTVT.

V usage is TRBV7-2 and J usage is TRBJ2-7; D gene ambiguous. V lost 1 base and J 3 bases, leaving 7 bases between the germline ends. Germline V gives CDR1 SGHTA, CDR2 FQGNSA. CDR3 length: 13 amino acids. CDR3 amino acids: CASSLGQRYEQYF. In DNA form, the CDR3 reads TGTGCCAGCAGCTTAGGACAACGCTACGAGCAGTACTTC. Looking up the rest from reference TRBV7-2 and TRBJ2-7 gives the full variable domain: GAGVSQSPSNKVTEKGKDVELRCDPISGHTALYWYRQSLGQGLEFLIYFQGNSAPDKSGLPSDRFSAERTGGSVSTLTIQRTQQEDSAVYLCASSLGQRYEQYFGPGTRLTVT.

This rearrangement joins TRBV5-1 to TRBJ2-1, with TRBD2 matching over 9 bases. V lost 0 bases, J lost 6 bases, and 7 bases stayed unmatched. The CDR3 contains 16 residues. Germline CDR1 SGHRS, CDR2 YFSETQ. CDR3 nucleotides: TGCGCCAGCAGCTTGGCGTTAGCGGGGGATACCAATGAGCAGTTCTTC. Translation: CASSLALAGDTNEQFF.

This chain joins TRBV18 and TRBJ1-1; D ambiguous. Between the trimmed V and J ends, which lost 1 base and 2 bases, there was a span of 5 bases. Germline CDR1 and CDR2: KGHSH and LQKENI. The CDR3 runs to 13 residues. The CDR3 loop is CASSPLSNTEAFF. DNA of the CDR3: TGTGCCAGCTCACCACTTTCAAACACTGAAGCTTTCTTT.

This chain links TRBV7-2 with TRBJ2-3, with 7 bases identical to TRBD1. The CDR3 is made up of 15 amino acids. Losses at the gene ends were 2 bases for V and 2 bases for J; bases not matched to a gene: 4. Germline values: CDR1 SGHTA, CDR2 FQGNSA. The CDR3 reads CASSLNRGPTDTQYF. The CDR3 DNA follows: TGTGCCAGCAGCTTAAACAGGGGTCCCACAGATACGCAGTATTTT. The full variable domain, with the rest looked up from reference TRBV7-2 and TRBJ2-3, is GAGVSQSPSNKVTEKGKDVELRCDPISGHTALYWYRQSLGQGLEFLIYFQGNSAPDKSGLPSDRFSAERTGGSVSTLTIQRTQQEDSAVYLCASSLNRGPTDTQYFGPGTRLTVL.

CDR3 amino acids: CASSLPQGRGDGYTF. The CDR3 nucleotides are TGTGCCAGCAGCCTACCACAGGGAAGGGGTGATGGCTACACCTTC. The V call is TRBV7-8, the J call TRBJ1-2, with a weak D call TRBD1 (6 bases). CDR1 and CDR2 from the germline V gene are SGHVS and FQNEAQ. This CDR3 comprises 15 residues. Between the trimmed V and J ends, which lost 5 bases and 6 bases, there was a span of 19 bases.

The chain combines TRBV7-9 with TRBJ2-3, with D maybe TRBD1 (6 bases). V lost 1 base, J lost 6 bases, and 23 bases lay in between. From germline, CDR1 is SEHNR and CDR2 FQNEAQ (reference sequence). This CDR3 spans 18 amino acids. The CDR3 coding sequence is TGTGCCAGCAGCTTAGTAAAGCACAGGGTCACCGAACGGGATACGCAGTATTTT. This translates into CASSLVKHRVTERDTQYF.

The CDR3 region has the DNA TGTGCCAGCAGGGACAGGGGGCGGACTGAAGCTTTCTTT. Translation: CASRDRGRTEAFF. This chain uses TRBV5-8 with TRBJ1-1; 11 bases match TRBD1. Germline loops: CDR1 SGHTS, CDR2 YDEGEE. The CDR3 has 13 residues. Trimming took 5 bases from V and 5 from J; bases not matched to a gene: 2. The full variable domain, completed using reference TRBV5-8 and TRBJ1-1, is EAGVTQSPTHLIKTRGQQATLRCSPISGHTSVYWYQQALGLGLQFLLWYDEGEERNRGNFPPRFSGRQFPNYSSELNVNALELEDSALYLCASRDRGRTEAFFGQGTRLTVV.

The genes are TRBV18 and TRBJ2-7, with D possibly matching TRBD1 (5 bases). Per germline, CDR1 KGHSH and CDR2 LQKENI. There are 13 residues in the CDR3. The V gene lost 0 bases and the J gene lost 4 bases, with 7 bases spanning the gap. CDR3 amino acids: CASSPPREYEQYF. CDR3 bases: TGTGCCAGCTCACCACCCAGGGAATACGAGCAGTACTTC.

The chain combines TRBV30 with TRBJ1-2; D may be TRBD1 (5 bases). There are 11 residues in the CDR3. Germline lookup yields CDR1 GTSNPN and CDR2 SVGIG (reference sequence). V lost 5 bases to trimming and J lost 8 bases, with 12 bases between them. The CDR3 region is CAWGTGGGYTF. CDR3 in DNA: TGTGCCTGGGGAACGGGGGGAGGCTACACCTTC. Supplemented by reference TRBV30 and TRBJ1-2, the full variable domain reads SQTIHQWPATLVQPVGSPLSLECTVEGTSNPNLYWYRQAAGRGLQLLFYSVGIGQISSEVPQNLSASRPQDRQFILSSKKLLLSDSGFYLCAWGTGGGYTFGSGTRLTVV.

The J gene is TRBJ1-1, the V gene TRBV5-1; TRBD1 aligns across 7 bases. Germline V gives CDR1 SGHRS, CDR2 YFSETQ. Trimming took 1 base from V and 3 from J; bases not matched to a gene: 3. The CDR3 has 14 amino acids. This CDR3 reads CASSLFDRDTEAFF. The CDR3, as DNA: TGCGCCAGCAGCTTGTTCGACAGGGACACTGAAGCTTTCTTT.

This clone was counted a few times. The CDR3 sequence is CASSLVSPGRGGRNSPLHF. The CDR3 coding sequence is TGTGCCAGCAGCTTAGTTAGTCCCGGTAGGGGAGGGCGTAATTCACCCCTCCACTTT. The gene calls are TRBV7-2 and TRBJ1-6; TRBD1 is a possible D gene (5 bases). Germline-derived CDR1 and CDR2 are SGHTA and FQGNSA. This CDR3 comprises 19 residues. Trimming shortened V by 1 base and J by 6 bases, and 22 bases separated the two germline ends.

The rearrangement uses TRBV9 and TRBJ1-3; the D gene is possibly TRBD1 (5 bases). Between the trimmed V and J ends, which lost 2 bases and 0 bases, there was a span of 9 bases. This CDR3 spans 15 amino acids. CDR1 is SGDLS and CDR2 is YYNGEE in the germline V gene. CDR3 sequence: CASSVGLNSGNTIYF. DNA of the CDR3: TGTGCCAGCAGCGTGGGGCTGAACTCTGGAAACACCATATATTTT.

J is TRBJ2-5 and V is TRBV4-1; 7 bases match TRBD1. CDR1 and CDR2 from the germline V gene are MGHRA and YSYEKL. The junction had 5 bases not matched to a gene; V was cut back by 2 bases and J by 2 bases. The CDR3 loop spans 15 amino acids. This CDR3 reads CASSQTGTAQETQYF. For the CDR3, the DNA is TGCGCCAGCAGCCAAACTGGGACAGCTCAAGAGACCCAGTACTTC.

The J gene is TRBJ2-5, the V gene TRBV24-1; weak D call: TRBD1 (6 bases). Trimming pared 4 bases from V and 0 bases from J, leaving 11 bases between. The CDR3 loop spans 15 amino acids. Germline V gene lookup returns CDR1 KGHDR and CDR2 SFDVKD. DNA of the CDR3: TGTGCCACCAGTGACCCAAGACAGGACCAAGAGACCCAGTACTTC. Residues: CATSDPRQDQETQYF.

The chain recombines TRBV6-5 with TRBJ2-7; 7 bases agree with TRBD2. The germline CDR1 and CDR2 sequences are MNHEY and SVGAGI. Trimming at V came to 4 bases and at J to 6 bases, leaving 3 bases not matched to a gene. The CDR3 is made up of 12 amino acids. The CDR3 nucleotides are TGTGCCAGCAGTTCGACGGGAGGCGAGCAGTACTTC. Residues: CASSSTGGEQYF.

The J gene is TRBJ2-1, the V gene TRBV3-1 (or the pseudogene TRBV3-2), with D tentatively TRBD1 (6 bases). Trimming stripped 3 bases from V and 0 bases from J, with 12 bases between. This CDR3 spans 16 amino acids. Germline CDR1 LGHDT, CDR2 YNNKEL (reference sequence). Here the CDR3 DNA reads TGTGCCAGCAGCCACGTAACAGGGACCTCCTACAATGAGCAGTTCTTC. Its protein is CASSHVTGTSYNEQFF.

Here the CDR3 reads CASSLLGLASPGTHNEQFF. DNA of the CDR3: TGTGCCAGCAGCTTACTGGGACTAGCGAGTCCGGGCACACACAATGAGCAGTTCTTC. The chain recombines TRBV7-6 with TRBJ2-1, with TRBD2 identical over 10 bases. Per the germline V gene, CDR1 is SGHVS and CDR2 is FNYEAQ. V was clipped by 2 bases and J by 5 bases; unmatched bases: 15. The CDR3 length is 19 residues.

This clone was counted only a few times. The genes are TRBV6-1 and TRBJ1-2; maybe TRBD1 (6 bases). Trimming took off 2 bases at V and 1 base at J, with 11 bases between the two ends. This CDR3 has 15 residues. Germline values: CDR1 MNHNS, CDR2 SASEGT. The DNA for the CDR3 is TGTGCCAGCAGTGAAAGGACAGATAATAACTATGGCTACACCTTC. Translation gives CASSERTDNNYGYTF.

The V call is TRBV7-8, the J call TRBJ2-6; the D is unclear. V lost 2 bases to trimming and J lost 3 bases, with 5 bases between them. The V gene's germline CDR1 is SGHVS and CDR2 FQNEAQ. The CDR3 totals 14 residues. The CDR3 protein is CASSLTGGANVLTF. CDR3 sequence (DNA): TGTGCCAGCAGCTTAACGGGTGGGGCCAACGTCCTGACTTTC.

CDR3 amino acids: CASSERGPWGEDEQYF. The DNA for the CDR3 is TGCGCCAGCAGTGAGAGGGGCCCTTGGGGGGAGGACGAGCAGTACTTC. The V and J genes are TRBV5-1 and TRBJ2-7, with D tentatively TRBD2 (6 bases). The CDR3 has 16 residues. Trimming pared 5 bases from V and 5 bases from J, leaving 23 bases between. Germline V gene sequence: CDR1 SGHRS, CDR2 YFSETQ.

This clone was picked up one time. The CDR3 loop is CASSRGTGGAVRAFF. In nucleotides, the CDR3 is TGTGCCAGCAGCAGGGGAACAGGGGGCGCCGTACGGGCTTTCTTT. The V call is TRBV9, the J call TRBJ1-1; 9 bases are shared with TRBD1. The germline V gene encodes CDR1 SGDLS and CDR2 YYNGEE. This CDR3 is built from 15 residues. V was clipped by 4 bases and J by 11 bases; unmatched bases: 15.

The chain employs TRBV7-9 and TRBJ1-5; 9 nucleotides line up with TRBD1. The CDR3 has 14 amino acids. V was clipped by 3 bases and J by 6 bases; unmatched bases: 3. From germline, CDR1 is SEHNR and CDR2 FQNEAQ (reference sequence). CDR3 in amino acids: CASSFGTGSQPQHF. Here the CDR3 DNA reads TGTGCCAGCAGCTTCGGGACAGGGTCTCAGCCCCAGCATTTT.

The chain joins TRBV7-2 to TRBJ1-1; TRBD1 agrees at 7 bases. V was clipped by 0 bases and J by 2 bases; unmatched bases: 9. The CDR3 length is 17 residues. Germline V gene lookup returns CDR1 SGHTA and CDR2 FQGNSA. The CDR3 sequence: CASSLAFDRVTNTEAFF. The CDR3 DNA is TGTGCCAGCAGCTTAGCCTTCGACAGGGTGACCAACACTGAAGCTTTCTTT.

This chain uses TRBV6-6 with TRBJ1-6; D is perhaps TRBD1 (5 bases). Per germline, CDR1 MNHNY and CDR2 SVGAGI (reference sequence). The CDR3 sequence is 14 residues long. V shed 6 bases and J shed 4 bases, with 10 bases lying between them. CDR3 DNA: TGTGCCAGCAGCCAGCAGGGATATAATTCACCCCTCCACTTT. It specifies CASSQQGYNSPLHF.

The rearrangement uses TRBV7-8 and TRBJ1-2, with D tentatively TRBD1 (6 bases). This CDR3 is 15 amino acids long. Germline V gene lookup returns CDR1 SGHVS and CDR2 FQNEAQ. V lost 3 bases and J lost 5, with 16 bases in between. The CDR3 DNA is TGTGCCAGCAGCTTGGGGCTCGGACAGTCATATGGCTACACCTTC. Amino acids: CASSLGLGQSYGYTF.

This chain links TRBV7-3 with TRBJ2-5; 11 bases are a match to TRBD2. Trimming cost V 2 bases and J 1 base; bases outside gene matches: 3. The CDR3 contains 16 residues. Germline CDR1 is SGHTA and CDR2 is FQGTGA. In nucleotides, the CDR3 is TGTGCCAGCAGCTTAGGGCTAGCGGGGGGCCAAGAGACCCAGTACTTC. Its translation is CASSLGLAGGQETQYF.